Listed below are T cell receptor beta chains from one sample, sequenced in a study of regulatory T cells in long-lasting Graves disease. A single record per CDR3 protein comes from TCRdb applying MiXCR to the multiplex PCR reads. This sample has about 470,000 distinct CDR3 sequences; under 15% occur once, and the top ten carry approximately 15%. The same sample was also studied in work on T cells in Graves' hyperthyroidism and ophthalmopathy.

Sequencing was performed on peripheral blood mononuclear cells (PBMCs), taken at new diagnosis, from a patient treated with antithyroid drugs. The receptors come from a woman aged 25 to 39 with Graves disease. Each CDR3 is given without its conserved first and last residue. Fields, in order: CDR3 protein, J gene, V gene.

cdr3_aa: ASKGGNDYEQY; j_call: TRBJ2-7; v_call: TRBV6-1
cdr3_aa: SVEFDRIYGYT; j_call: TRBJ1-2; v_call: TRBV29-1
cdr3_aa: ASSWGTARETQY; j_call: TRBJ2-5; v_call: TRBV5-1
cdr3_aa: ASSFRVSGFYNEQF; j_call: TRBJ2-1; v_call: TRBV7-2
cdr3_aa: ASSEAGGWASGRPQETQY; j_call: TRBJ2-5; v_call: TRBV2
cdr3_aa: ASSQDKGGIPSSYNEQF; j_call: TRBJ2-1; v_call: TRBV3-1
cdr3_aa: ASSLVRGRHNEQF; j_call: TRBJ2-1; v_call: TRBV7-6
cdr3_aa: ASSLLGGEDEQY; j_call: TRBJ2-7; v_call: TRBV27
cdr3_aa: ASSTGGLMNTEAF; j_call: TRBJ1-1; v_call: TRBV19
cdr3_aa: ATSDFSSEYNEQF; j_call: TRBJ2-1; v_call: TRBV24-1
cdr3_aa: ASSKDPGTSGYEQY; j_call: TRBJ2-7; v_call: TRBV4-1
cdr3_aa: SATENNQPQH; j_call: TRBJ1-5; v_call: TRBV20-1
cdr3_aa: ASSPPIKGTEAF; j_call: TRBJ1-1; v_call: TRBV18
cdr3_aa: SVEGSSDGTGGKQY; j_call: TRBJ2-7; v_call: TRBV29-1
cdr3_aa: ASRGQGGVQF; j_call: TRBJ2-1; v_call: TRBV2
cdr3_aa: ASSDSSSGDYNEQF; j_call: TRBJ2-1; v_call: TRBV6-1
cdr3_aa: ASSPPGHRSYEQY; j_call: TRBJ2-7; v_call: TRBV3-1
cdr3_aa: ASSLDGGGPADEQY; j_call: TRBJ2-7; v_call: TRBV11-2
cdr3_aa: ALTREASTDTQY; j_call: TRBJ2-3; v_call: TRBV7-9
cdr3_aa: ASRGTGRNQPQH; j_call: TRBJ1-5; v_call: TRBV28
cdr3_aa: SARATGEAF; j_call: TRBJ1-1; v_call: TRBV20-1
cdr3_aa: AIRRQGIGETQY; j_call: TRBJ2-5; v_call: TRBV10-3
cdr3_aa: SARDVSRGGNSNQPQH; j_call: TRBJ1-5; v_call: TRBV20-1
cdr3_aa: ATSDGTEETQY; j_call: TRBJ2-5; v_call: TRBV15
cdr3_aa: ASRGPPGQGADGANVLT; j_call: TRBJ2-6; v_call: TRBV2
cdr3_aa: ASSSGFIPQH; j_call: TRBJ1-5; v_call: TRBV7-9
cdr3_aa: ASSSSTGAINTGELF; j_call: TRBJ2-2; v_call: TRBV6-9
cdr3_aa: ASSFSTTPLSYEQY; j_call: TRBJ2-7; v_call: TRBV27
cdr3_aa: ATSDLTGFGETQY; j_call: TRBJ2-5; v_call: TRBV24-1
cdr3_aa: ASSEGGTSAKQY; j_call: TRBJ2-7; v_call: TRBV10-1
cdr3_aa: ASSLGGQGAVTEAF; j_call: TRBJ1-1; v_call: TRBV12-3/TRBV12-4
cdr3_aa: ASSQVAGGPYEQF; j_call: TRBJ2-1; v_call: TRBV4-1
cdr3_aa: AISGTGQSTGELF; j_call: TRBJ2-2; v_call: TRBV10-3
cdr3_aa: ASSQVWGLEPQH; j_call: TRBJ1-5; v_call: TRBV4-1
cdr3_aa: ASSQLGGPATDTQY; j_call: TRBJ2-3; v_call: TRBV4-1
cdr3_aa: ASSGPAGQETQY; j_call: TRBJ2-5; v_call: TRBV9
cdr3_aa: ASSPQGGGEPYEQY; j_call: TRBJ2-7; v_call: TRBV7-8
cdr3_aa: ASSSDPRLAGGPTGANVLT; j_call: TRBJ2-6; v_call: TRBV6-2/TRBV6-3
cdr3_aa: SAKRSGEWNQPQH; j_call: TRBJ1-5; v_call: TRBV20-1
cdr3_aa: ASSGQIDTYEQY; j_call: TRBJ2-7; v_call: TRBV28